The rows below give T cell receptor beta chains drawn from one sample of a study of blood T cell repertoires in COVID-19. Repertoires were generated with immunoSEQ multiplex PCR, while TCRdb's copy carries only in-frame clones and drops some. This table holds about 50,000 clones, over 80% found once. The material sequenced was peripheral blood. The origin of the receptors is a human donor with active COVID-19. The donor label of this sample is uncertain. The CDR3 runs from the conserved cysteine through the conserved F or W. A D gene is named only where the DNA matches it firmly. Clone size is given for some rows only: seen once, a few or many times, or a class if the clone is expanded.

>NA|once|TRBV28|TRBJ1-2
CASSLIFGGYTF
TGTGCCAGCAGTTTAATTTTCGGGGGCTACACCTTC
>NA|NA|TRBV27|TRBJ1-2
CASSYLGRGNYGYTF
TGTGCCAGCAGTTATCTCGGCAGGGGTAACTATGGCTACACCTTC
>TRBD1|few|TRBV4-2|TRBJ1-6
CASSQEWGQNNSPLHF
TGTGCCAGCAGCCAAGAGTGGGGACAGAACAATTCACCCCTCCACTTT
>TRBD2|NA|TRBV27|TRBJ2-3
CASTLTREGDTQYF
TGTGCCAGCACCTTAACAAGGGAGGGAGATACGCAGTATTTT
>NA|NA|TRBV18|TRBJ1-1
CASSPRLLDSFTEAFF
TGTGCCAGCTCACCACGGCTCCTGGACAGCTTCACTGAAGCTTTCTTT
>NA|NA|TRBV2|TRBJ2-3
CASRTAADTQYF
TGTGCCAGCAGGACGGCGGCAGATACGCAGTATTTT
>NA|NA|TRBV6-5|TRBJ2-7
CASSYNRVGGRNEQYF
TGTGCCAGCAGTTATAACAGGGTCGGGGGGCGCAACGAGCAGTACTTC
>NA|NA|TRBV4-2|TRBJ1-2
CASSRPPGGGGYTF
TGTGCCAGCAGCCGGCCCCCGGGGGGAGGAGGCTACACCTTC
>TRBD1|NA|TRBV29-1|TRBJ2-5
CSGRDRGPQETQYF
TGCAGCGGACGAGACAGGGGGCCCCAGGAGACCCAGTACTTC
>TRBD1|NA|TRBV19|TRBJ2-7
CASSIWDREDEQYF
TGTGCCAGTAGTATTTGGGACAGGGAGGATGAGCAGTACTTC
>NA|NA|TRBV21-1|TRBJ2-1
CASSKWAGYNEQFF
TGTGCCAGCAGCAAATGGGCAGGCTACAATGAGCAGTTCTTC
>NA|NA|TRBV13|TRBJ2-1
CASSLTVISYNEQFF
TGTGCCAGCAGCTTGACAGTAATCTCCTACAATGAGCAGTTCTTC
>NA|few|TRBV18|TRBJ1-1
CASSRTGDTEAFF
TGTGCCAGCTCACGAACGGGAGATACTGAAGCTTTCTTT
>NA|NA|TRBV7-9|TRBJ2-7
CASSLALPGNEQYF
TGTGCCAGCAGCTTAGCGCTGCCGGGTAACGAGCAGTACTTC
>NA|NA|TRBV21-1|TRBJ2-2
CASSKRGTSNTGELFF
TGTGCCAGCAGCAAAAGGGGGACCTCGAACACCGGGGAGCTGTTTTTT
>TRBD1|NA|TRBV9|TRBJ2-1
CASSIDRATYNEQFF
TGTGCCAGCAGCATCGACAGGGCGACCTACAATGAGCAGTTCTTC
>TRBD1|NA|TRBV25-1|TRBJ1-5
CASSGGTGTSSNQPQHF
TGTGCCAGCAGTGGTGGGACAGGAACCTCTAGCAATCAGCCCCAGCATTTT
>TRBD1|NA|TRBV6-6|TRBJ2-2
CASRQQGAIGELFF
TGTGCCAGCAGACAACAGGGGGCGATCGGGGAGCTGTTTTTT
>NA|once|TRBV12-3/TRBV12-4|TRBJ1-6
CASSSNKNSPLHF
TGTGCCAGCAGCTCGAACAAGAATTCACCCCTCCACTTT
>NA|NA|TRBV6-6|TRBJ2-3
CASSPSWGHTSTDTQYF
TGTGCCAGCAGTCCCTCGTGGGGGCATACTAGCACAGATACGCAGTATTTT
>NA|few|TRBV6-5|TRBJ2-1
CASSYSSAQEQFF
TGTGCCAGCAGTTACTCGTCAGCGCAGGAGCAGTTCTTC
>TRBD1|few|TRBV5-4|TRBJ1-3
CASSPDRSVGNTIYF
TGTGCCAGCAGCCCGGACAGGTCCGTTGGAAACACCATATATTTT
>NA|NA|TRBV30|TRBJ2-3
CAWSGISTDTQYF
TGTGCCTGGAGTGGTATTAGCACAGATACGCAGTATTTT
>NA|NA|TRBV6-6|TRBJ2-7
CASSPGSGVHEQYF
TGTGCCAGCAGTCCCGGGTCGGGTGTCCACGAGCAGTACTTC
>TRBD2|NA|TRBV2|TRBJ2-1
CASSQTSGGSYEQFF
TGTGCCAGCAGCCAGACTAGCGGGGGCAGTTATGAGCAGTTCTTC
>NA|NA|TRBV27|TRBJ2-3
CASSRSFERDTQYF
TGTGCCAGCAGCCGCTCTTTCGAGAGGGATACGCAGTATTTT
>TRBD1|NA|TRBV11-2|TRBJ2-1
CASSPDRVVRQSNEQFF
TGTGCCAGCAGCCCAGACAGGGTGGTACGTCAATCGAATGAGCAGTTCTTC
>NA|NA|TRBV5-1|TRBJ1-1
CASSSQGGDTEAFF
TGCGCCAGCAGCTCCCAAGGGGGGGATACTGAAGCTTTCTTT
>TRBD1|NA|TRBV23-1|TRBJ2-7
CASSQPGQVGEQYF
TGCGCCAGCAGTCAACCGGGACAGGTTGGCGAGCAGTACTTC
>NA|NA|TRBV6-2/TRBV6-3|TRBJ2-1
CASSSRTGPRGNEQFF
TGTGCCAGCAGTTCCCGAACAGGCCCTAGGGGCAATGAGCAGTTCTTC
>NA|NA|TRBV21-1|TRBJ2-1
CASSTTGKRTSGRADEQFF
TGTGCCAGCAGCACAACAGGCAAACGGACTAGCGGGAGGGCCGATGAGCAGTTCTTC
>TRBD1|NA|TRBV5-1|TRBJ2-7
CASSLDTAGTGTDEQYF
TGCGCCAGCAGCTTGGATACAGCAGGGACAGGGACCGACGAGCAGTACTTC
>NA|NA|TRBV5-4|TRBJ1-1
CASSLGGTPLNTEAFF
TGTGCCAGCAGCTTGGGGGGGACACCCTTGAACACTGAAGCTTTCTTT
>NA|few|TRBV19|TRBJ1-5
CASSISGSESRDSNQPQHF
TGTGCCAGTAGTATATCCGGTTCCGAGTCCCGGGATAGCAATCAGCCCCAGCATTTT
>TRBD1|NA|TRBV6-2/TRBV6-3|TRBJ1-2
CASSYGGQGNYGYTF
TGTGCCAGCAGTTACGGGGGACAGGGGAACTATGGCTACACCTTC
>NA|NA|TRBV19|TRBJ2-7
CASNTGKTLEQYF
TGTGCCAGTAACACGGGGAAAACTTTGGAGCAGTACTTC
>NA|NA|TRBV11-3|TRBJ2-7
CASSLGRGGTEAYEQYF
TGTGCCAGCAGCCTAGGGCGGGGCGGGACTGAAGCCTACGAGCAGTACTTC
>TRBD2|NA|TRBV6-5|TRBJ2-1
CASSYPGTSGSNEQFF
TGTGCCAGCAGTTATCCCGGGACTAGCGGGTCCAATGAGCAGTTCTTC
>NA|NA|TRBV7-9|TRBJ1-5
CASSITGNNQPQHF
TGTGCCAGCAGCATTACAGGAAACAATCAGCCCCAGCATTTT
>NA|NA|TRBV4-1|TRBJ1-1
CASSQLGGEYAFF
TGCGCCAGCAGCCAACTCGGCGGGGAGTATGCTTTCTTT
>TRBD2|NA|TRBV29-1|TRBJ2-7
CSDLAGSSYEQYF
TGCAGCGACCTAGCGGGTTCTTCCTACGAGCAGTACTTC
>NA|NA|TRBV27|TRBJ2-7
CASSLSPGFSYEQYF
TGTGCCAGCAGTTTATCTCCAGGTTTTTCCTACGAGCAGTACTTC
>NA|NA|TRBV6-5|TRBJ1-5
CGTQGLSNQPQHF
TGTGGCACCCAGGGACTTAGCAATCAGCCCCAGCATTTT
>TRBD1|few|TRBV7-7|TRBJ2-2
CASSRTGTAGELFF
TGTGCTAGCAGCCGAACTGGGACAGCCGGGGAGCTGTTTTTT